Below are 22 T cell receptor beta chains sequenced from a single sample in a study of T cells expressing NK-cell markers. TCRdb reanalyzed the 5' RACE reads, giving one entry per CDR3 protein sequence and no DNA. This sample's clone table lists about 170,000 distinct CDR3 sequences. Source material: blood T cells: a sorted CD56 or NKG2C T cell subset, CD4+ or CD8+ T cells, or bulk PBMC T cells (not recorded which). These receptors came from a man aged 18-70 years in good health.

The chain couples TRBV4-2 to TRBJ1-1; TCRdb gives TRBD1 as the D gene, but with no DNA this cannot be confirmed. The CDR3 covers 16 residues. The germline gives CDR1 LGHNA, CDR2 YNFKEQ. CDR3 in amino acids: CASSQADTGYGTEAFF.

The rearrangement links TRBV6-1 to TRBJ2-5; no DNA is available, so the TRBD1 call from TCRdb remains unchecked. The CDR3 contains 14 residues. Germline V CDR1 and CDR2: MNHNS, SASEGT. CDR3 amino acids: CASSEGGGGETQYF.

The V and J genes are TRBV6-2 or TRBV6-3 and TRBJ1-1; TCRdb calls TRBD1, which cannot be checked without DNA. The CDR3 sequence is 14 residues long. Germline assignment: CDR1 MNHEY and CDR2 SVGEGT. The CDR3 here is CASKADTWHTEAFF.

The chain joins TRBV2 to TRBJ2-7; the TCRdb D gene call, TRBD2, has no DNA to confirm it. The CDR3 totals 13 residues. In germline, CDR1 is SNHLY, CDR2 FYNNEI. This CDR3 reads CASRGHDPYEQYF.

The chain uses TRBV5-1 and TRBJ2-1; as DNA is missing, the TRBD2 call by TCRdb cannot be tested. The germline CDR1 and CDR2 sequences are SGHRS and YFSETQ. The CDR3 spans 15 residues. The CDR3 sequence: CASSILAGGQNEQFF.

This CDR3 reads CASSLVLPPLVYEQYF. The chain combines TRBV11-2 with TRBJ2-7; checking the TCRdb D call of TRBD1 is not possible without DNA. Looked up from germline, CDR1 is SGHAT and CDR2 is FQNNGV. This CDR3 is 16 amino acids long.

The chain joins TRBV28 to TRBJ1-2; TCRdb designates TRBD1, a call that cannot be tested without DNA. The CDR3 is 12 residues long. Germline V gene data show CDR1 as MDHEN and CDR2 as SYDVKM. The CDR3 loop is CASGGGFYGYTF.

The chain uses TRBV5-1 and TRBJ2-1; TCRdb gives TRBD2 as the D gene, but with no DNA this cannot be confirmed. Per germline, CDR1 SGHRS and CDR2 YFSETQ. The CDR3 has 11 amino acids. The CDR3 protein is CASTLGNEQFF.

The chain has TRBV10-3 and TRBJ1-6. The CDR3 extends over 16 amino acids. Germline CDR1 is ENHRY and CDR2 is SYGVKD. The CDR3 region is CAISEIWSSYNSPLHF.

This sequence joins TRBV11-2 and TRBJ1-2; the TCRdb D gene call, TRBD1, has no DNA to confirm it. The CDR3 has 17 residues. Germline CDR1 is SGHAT and CDR2 is FQNNGV. CDR3 loop: CASSHPLGGERGLGYTF.

The chain joins TRBV19 to TRBJ2-1; TCRdb outputs TRBD2, but without DNA this stays unchecked. Germline CDR1 and CDR2: LNHDA and SQIVND (reference sequence). The CDR3 length is 15 residues. The CDR3 loop reads CASSILAGGLNEQFF.

The rearrangement uses TRBV28 and TRBJ1-6; without DNA, the TCRdb call of TRBD1 cannot be checked. Germline assignment: CDR1 MDHEN and CDR2 SYDVKM. The CDR3 extends over 16 amino acids. The CDR3 is CASSLPPWDKVSPLHF.

The chain uses TRBV29-1 and TRBJ1-2. Looked up from germline, CDR1 is SQVTM and CDR2 is ANQGSEA. The CDR3 loop spans 12 amino acids. The CDR3 sequence: CSASVGVYGYTF.

The chain's CDR3 is CAWREARTTYYEQYF. The chain couples TRBV30 to TRBJ2-7; TCRdb returns TRBD2, unconfirmable since there is no DNA. CDR1 is GTSNPN, CDR2 SVGIG, per germline (reference sequence). The CDR3 loop spans 15 amino acids. Together with reference TRBV30 and TRBJ2-7, the CDR3 gives the full variable domain: SQTIHQWPATLVQPVGSPLSLECTVEGTSNPNLYWYRQAAGRGLQLLFYSVGIGQISSEVPQNLSASRPQDRQFILSSKKLLLSDSGFYLCAWREARTTYYEQYFGPGTRLTVT.

V usage is TRBV2 and J usage is TRBJ2-1; TCRdb selects TRBD2, and the lack of DNA leaves this call unchecked. Germline assignment: CDR1 SNHLY and CDR2 FYNNEI. The CDR3 is 16 amino acids. The CDR3: CASSGGTSGPYNEQFF.

The CDR3: CSARQGLTDTQYF. V is TRBV20-1 and J is TRBJ2-3; absent DNA, TCRdb's TRBD1 call cannot be checked. The germline V gene encodes CDR1 DFQATT and CDR2 SNEGSKA (reference sequence). The CDR3 is made up of 13 amino acids.

The chain is built from TRBV4-1 and TRBJ2-5. The CDR3 length is 15 residues. The germline gives CDR1 MGHRA, CDR2 YSYEKL. The CDR3 sequence: CASSLTLGSQETQYF.

The chain employs TRBV12-3 or TRBV12-4 and TRBJ2-1. The CDR3 sequence is 13 residues long. The CDR3: CASSDKTYNEQFF.

The CDR3: CASSFPDSSSGNTIYF. The rearrangement joins TRBV5-4 to TRBJ1-3. Germline V CDR1 and CDR2: SGHNT, YYREEE (reference sequence). This CDR3 has 16 residues.

The chain uses TRBV13 and TRBJ2-5; TCRdb's D call of TRBD1 is untestable without DNA. CDR3 length equals 14 residues. From germline, CDR1 is PRHDT and CDR2 FYEKMQ (reference sequence). CDR3 sequence: CASSLGGGAKTQYF.

This chain uses TRBV7-6 with TRBJ2-7; checking the TCRdb D call of TRBD1 is not possible without DNA. The CDR3 sequence is 17 residues long. Per germline, CDR1 SGHVS and CDR2 FNYEAQ. CDR3: CASSRNSGTANSYEQYF.

J is TRBJ2-5 and V is TRBV5-1; without DNA, the TCRdb call of TRBD2 cannot be checked. Germline V gene data show CDR1 as SGHRS and CDR2 as YFSETQ. The CDR3 contains 15 residues. CDR3: CASSASGGEGETQYF.